This entry lists 20 T cell receptor beta chains sequenced from one sample in a study of cytomegalovirus exposure and HLA in healthy donors. PCR amplification relied on 60 Vbeta primers (plus 13 Jbeta primers). The repertoire was sequenced with immunoSEQ multiplex PCR; TCRdb's copy has only in-frame clones and lacks some. The sample has 80,000 or so clones; around 10% are singletons. The source material was PBMCs. The receptors were sampled from a man in his 60s in good health and CMV-seropositive.

This chain links TRBV7-3 with TRBJ2-1, with 10 bases aligning to TRBD2. The CDR3 sequence is 16 residues long. V shed 2 bases and J 0 bases; nucleotides not matched to a gene: 1. Germline V lookup: CDR1 SGHTA, CDR2 FQGTGA. The CDR3 sequence: CASSLSSGSSYNEQFF. CDR3 DNA: TGTGCCAGCAGCTTATCTAGCGGGAGCTCCTACAATGAGCAGTTCTTC.

The chain couples TRBV5-1 to TRBJ1-1; D is possibly TRBD1 (5 bases). V was cut by 5 bases and J by 2 bases, with 10 bases left in between. The CDR3 totals 13 residues. Germline CDR1 reads SGHRS; CDR2 reads YFSETQ. DNA for the CDR3: TGCGCCAGCAGGCAGGACATAAACACTGAAGCTTTCTTT. Translated: CASRQDINTEAFF.

A few counts support this clone. This chain links TRBV5-4 with TRBJ2-1; D may be TRBD1 (7 bases). The germline V gene has CDR1 SGHNT and CDR2 YYREEE (reference sequence). Trimming stripped 6 bases from V and 7 bases from J, with 20 bases between. The CDR3 runs 15 residues. CDR3 region: CASTSWGDSRNEQFF. CDR3 coding DNA: TGTGCCAGCACATCCTGGGGGGACAGTCGGAATGAGCAGTTCTTC.

This clone has just a few counts. The V and J genes are TRBV6-1 and TRBJ1-1, with D uncertain. The CDR3 covers 13 residues. CDR1 and CDR2 from the germline V gene are MNHNS and SASEGT. V was shortened by 7 bases and J by 7 bases, with 16 bases between the two germline ends. The CDR3 here is CASTPVGRDEAFF. CDR3 sequence (DNA): TGTGCCAGCACCCCGGTGGGGAGGGATGAAGCTTTCTTT.

The chain has TRBV18 and TRBJ1-2; D possibly corresponds to TRBD1 (6 bases). Germline V gene data show CDR1 as KGHSH and CDR2 as LQKENI. The CDR3 is made up of 14 amino acids. The V end was cut by 1 base, the J end by 3 bases, with 9 bases between. DNA of the CDR3: TGTGCCAGCTCACCACGTCCAGGGGACTATGGCTACACCTTC. This encodes CASSPRPGDYGYTF.

The chain links TRBV6-6 to TRBJ1-4; D is ambiguous. CDR1 and CDR2 (germline): MNHNY, SVGAGI (reference sequence). The length of the CDR3 is 14 residues. The ends were cut back, 6 bases at V and 8 bases at J, with 16 bases in the middle. The CDR3: CASSAQAFGEKLFF. CDR3 nucleotide sequence: TGTGCCAGCAGCGCCCAGGCGTTCGGAGAAAAACTGTTTTTT.

The J gene is TRBJ1-4, the V gene TRBV5-1, with 8 bases that match TRBD1. This CDR3 has 15 amino acids. Per the germline V gene, CDR1 is SGHRS and CDR2 is YFSETQ. J gave up 4 bases and V 4 bases, and 6 bases lay outside the gene matches. CDR3 loop: CASSSSGGGNEKLFF. The CDR3 DNA sequence: TGCGCCAGCAGCAGTTCAGGGGGCGGTAATGAAAAACTGTTTTTT.

This clone was seen only a few times. CDR3 sequence (DNA): TGTGCCAGCAGCCTTAACACTGAAGCTTTCTTT. Its translation: CASSLNTEAFF. The chain uses TRBV5-6 and TRBJ1-1; no clear D gene. Looked up from germline, CDR1 is SGHDT and CDR2 is YYEEEE. Trimming stripped 4 bases from V and 2 bases from J, with 3 bases between. CDR3 length equals 11 residues. The whole variable domain, remainder taken from reference TRBV5-6 and TRBJ1-1, is DAGVTQSPTHLIKTRGQQVTLRCSPKSGHDTVSWYQQALGQGPQFIFQYYEEEERQRGNFPDRFSGHQFPNYSSELNVNALLLGDSALYLCASSLNTEAFFGQGTRLTVV.

The rearrangement joins TRBV29-1 to TRBJ2-1, with a weak D call TRBD2 (6 bases). There are 13 residues in the CDR3. Germline CDR1 is SQVTM and CDR2 is ANQGSEA. V was trimmed by 3 bases and J by 9 bases, leaving 15 bases between them. The CDR3 protein is CSVEGGIRSEQFF. The CDR3 DNA follows: TGCAGCGTTGAGGGCGGGATACGCAGTGAGCAGTTCTTC.

The chain employs TRBV9 and TRBJ2-2; 10 nucleotides align to TRBD1. The CDR3 totals 15 residues. CDR1 SGDLS and CDR2 YYNGEE come from the germline V gene. V lost 3 bases, J lost 6 bases, and 5 bases stayed unmatched. In DNA, the CDR3 is TGTGCCAGCAGCGCTAGGACAGGGGGGGCCGGGGAGCTGTTTTTT. Protein product: CASSARTGGAGELFF.

This clone was found a few times. This chain links TRBV5-4 with TRBJ1-6, with TRBD1 as a possible D gene (5 bases). V was pared by 6 bases and J by 7 bases, with 14 bases between. Looked up from germline, CDR1 is SGHNT and CDR2 is YYREEE (reference sequence). This CDR3 is built from 14 residues. CDR3 sequence (DNA): TGTGCCAGCACCTCAGGAGGGGCCAATTCACCCCTCCACTTT. This codes for CASTSGGANSPLHF. The full variable domain, its missing parts supplied by reference TRBV5-4 and TRBJ1-6, is ETGVTQSPTHLIKTRGQQVTLRCSSQSGHNTVSWYQQALGQGPQFIFQYYREEENGRGNFPPRFSGLQFPNYSSELNVNALELDDSALYLCASTSGGANSPLHFGNGTRLTVT.

This clone was seen many times. The J gene is TRBJ2-5, the V gene TRBV5-6; tentative D call: TRBD2 (6 bases). Trimming shortened V by 0 bases and J by 9 bases, and 6 bases separated the two germline ends. CDR3 length: 11 residues. The germline V gene has CDR1 SGHDT and CDR2 YYEEEE. For the CDR3, the DNA is TGTGCCAGCAGCTTGGGGGGGGCCCAGTACTTC. Its protein is CASSLGGAQYF.

This clone has more than one count but fewer than ten. This sequence joins TRBV18 and TRBJ2-1; 8 nucleotides align to TRBD2. The CDR3 spans 20 residues. CDR1 is KGHSH and CDR2 is LQKENI in the germline V gene. V shed 0 bases, J shed 5 bases, and the junction held 18 bases outside the gene matches. CDR3 protein: CASSPPGRGYTSGENNEQFF. The CDR3 DNA is TGTGCCAGCTCACCACCGGGGAGGGGCTATACTAGCGGAGAAAACAATGAGCAGTTCTTC.

This clone was seen more than once but under ten times. The chain recombines TRBV4-1 with TRBJ1-4, with TRBD1 as a possible D gene (6 bases). CDR1 MGHRA and CDR2 YSYEKL come from the germline V gene. The CDR3 is 15 amino acids. Trimming stripped 4 bases from V and 4 bases from J, with 13 bases between. CDR3 sequence (DNA): TGCGCCAGCAGCCTCGGACAGTTTGGTAATGAAAAACTGTTTTTT. This translates into CASSLGQFGNEKLFF.

This clone was observed a handful of times. The chain has TRBV29-1 and TRBJ2-2; D unclear. The CDR3 has 11 residues. Germline V lookup: CDR1 SQVTM, CDR2 ANQGSEA. The V end was cut by 6 bases, the J end by 3 bases, with 5 bases between. The DNA for the CDR3 is TGCAGCGTCTCTGACACCGGGGAGCTGTTTTTT. Translating gives CSVSDTGELFF.

The rearrangement joins TRBV11-2 to TRBJ2-2, with D perhaps matching TRBD2 (6 bases). Germline V lookup: CDR1 SGHAT, CDR2 FQNNGV. V gave up 3 bases and J gave up 2 bases, with 10 bases separating them. The CDR3 extends over 15 amino acids. The CDR3 is CASSLRGLNTGELFF. CDR3 bases: TGTGCCAGCAGCTTGAGGGGACTTAACACCGGGGAGCTGTTTTTT.

This clone was counted only a few times. CDR3: CSVGTGYEQYF. DNA of the CDR3: TGCAGCGTGGGGACAGGCTACGAGCAGTACTTC. The chain carries TRBV29-1 and TRBJ2-7; TRBD1 aligns across 8 bases. J gave up 3 bases and V 6 bases, and 1 base lay outside the gene matches. CDR3 length: 11 residues. CDR1 is SQVTM and CDR2 is ANQGSEA in the germline V gene.

This clone has more than one count but fewer than ten. The chain uses TRBV30 and TRBJ1-5; a weak D match, TRBD1 (5 bases). The CDR3 is 12 residues long. Per the germline V gene, CDR1 is GTSNPN and CDR2 is SVGIG (reference sequence). The ends were cut back, 8 bases at V and 6 bases at J, with 14 bases in the middle. The CDR3 loop is CALTGSGQPQHF. For the CDR3, the DNA is TGTGCCCTTACAGGTTCTGGTCAGCCCCAGCATTTT.

The V call is TRBV18, the J call TRBJ1-2, with D perhaps TRBD1 (6 bases). The CDR3 runs 14 residues. V was pared by 0 bases and J by 6 bases, with 11 bases between. Germline-derived CDR1 and CDR2 are KGHSH and LQKENI. The CDR3 nucleotides read TGTGCCAGCTCACCACCGGGGGGGGCTGATGGCTACACCTTC. The encoded protein is CASSPPGGADGYTF.

Only a few counts were recorded for this clone. The chain links TRBV6-5 to TRBJ2-1, with a weak D call TRBD2 (7 bases). CDR3 length: 13 residues. The V end lost 8 bases, the J end lost 5 bases, and 13 bases lay between the germline ends. The V gene's germline CDR1 is MNHEY and CDR2 SVGAGI. The chain's CDR3 is CASWAGAHNEQFF. For the CDR3, the DNA is TGTGCCAGCTGGGCGGGGGCCCACAATGAGCAGTTCTTC.